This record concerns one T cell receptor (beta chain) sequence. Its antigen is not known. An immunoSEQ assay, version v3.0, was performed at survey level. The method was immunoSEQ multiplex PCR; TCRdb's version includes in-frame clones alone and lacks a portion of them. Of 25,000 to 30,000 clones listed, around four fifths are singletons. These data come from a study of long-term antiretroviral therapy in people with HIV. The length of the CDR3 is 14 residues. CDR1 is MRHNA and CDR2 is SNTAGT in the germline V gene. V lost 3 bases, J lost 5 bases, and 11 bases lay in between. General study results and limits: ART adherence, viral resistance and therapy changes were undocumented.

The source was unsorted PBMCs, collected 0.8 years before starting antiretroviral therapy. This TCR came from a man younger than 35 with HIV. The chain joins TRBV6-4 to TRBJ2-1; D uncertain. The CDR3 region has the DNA TGTGCCAGCAGTGATTATTCTGACCACAATGAGCAGTTCTTC. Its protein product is CASSDYSDHNEQFF.